This TCR beta chain was recovered during a study of cytomegalovirus exposure and HLA in healthy donors. Study results and caveats: The study carried out a later analysis of TCR beta sequences. It associated under 20,000 of them with specific HLA alleles at a false discovery rate of 0.05.

The table lists this clone with a few counts. Its antigen remains unidentified. PCR used 60 Vbeta primers and 13 Jbeta primers. Profiled with immunoSEQ multiplex PCR; TCRdb holds only in-frame clones, not every one. The sample comprises about 120,000 clones, over 75% of which are singletons, and around 5.8% rests with the top ten. Germline values: CDR1 SGHNT, CDR2 YYREEE (reference sequence). Deletions cut 8 bases from V and 3 bases from J, with 14 bases between. This CDR3 has 13 residues. V is TRBV5-4 and J is TRBJ1-1, with unresolved D. The sequencing sample was made of PBMCs. The TCR comes from a man aged 18 to 29 in good health and CMV-seropositive. The CDR3 DNA is TGTGCCAGTTCGATGTCCGCGGACACTGAAGCTTTCTTT. Translated: CASSMSADTEAFF.